The 29 T cell receptor beta chains reported below all come from one sample, sequenced in a study of OX40 agonist ivuxolimab in advanced cancers. This table comes from immunoSEQ multiplex PCR, and its TCRdb copy is limited to in-frame clones, with some not included. This sample has 65,000 to 95,000 clones, with around 87% found just once. The source material was CD4+ or CD8+ T cells sorted from blood, sampled in a trial of the OX40 agonist ivuxolimab. These receptors originate from an adult with an advanced solid tumor such as melanoma, head and neck, liver or kidney cancer.

V and J are TRBV6-1 and TRBJ2-1, with 11 bases identical to TRBD2. This CDR3 comprises 14 residues. Trimming removed 0 bases from V and 10 bases from J; junction bases left unmatched: 2. CDR1 MNHNS and CDR2 SASEGT come from the germline V gene. The CDR3 region has the DNA TGTGCCAGCAGTGAAGCTTTAGCGGGGGGGGAGCAGTTCTTC. Its translation: CASSEALAGGEQFF.

CDR3 sequence: CASSLFSEGSRIGSPLHF. CDR3 nucleotides: TGTGCCAGCAGTTTATTTTCTGAGGGGTCCAGGATCGGTTCACCCCTCCACTTT. V is TRBV27 and J is TRBJ1-6, with D perhaps TRBD1 (5 bases). The V end was cut by 1 base, the J end by 9 bases, with 22 bases between. The CDR3 extends over 18 amino acids. Germline CDR1 MNHEY, CDR2 SMNVEV (reference sequence).

This rearrangement joins TRBV12-5 to TRBJ2-5; the D gene is possibly TRBD1 (5 bases). Germline values: CDR1 LGHNT, CDR2 FRNRAP. Trimming took off 4 bases at V and 3 bases at J, with 15 bases between the two ends. The CDR3 is 15 residues long. The CDR3 sequence is CASGCPRVGKETQYF. The CDR3 DNA follows: TGTGCTAGTGGTTGCCCCAGGGTAGGCAAAGAGACCCAGTACTTC. Full variable domain (outside the CDR3, taken from reference TRBV12-5 and TRBJ2-5): DARVTQTPRHKVTEMGQEVTMRCQPILGHNTVFWYRQTMMQGLELLAYFRNRAPLDDSGMPKDRFSAEMPDATLATLKIQPSEPRDSAVYFCASGCPRVGKETQYFGPGTRLLVL.

This clone turned up a few times. The chain is built from TRBV11-1 and TRBJ2-1; D is possibly TRBD2 (6 bases). There are 15 residues in the CDR3. Germline-derived CDR1 and CDR2 are SGHAT and FQDESV (reference sequence). V was shortened by 5 bases and J by 4 bases, with 15 bases between the two germline ends. The CDR3 reads CASSTGRTEYNEQFF. The CDR3 region has the DNA TGTGCCAGCAGCACCGGGAGAACTGAATACAATGAGCAGTTCTTC.

The J gene is TRBJ2-5, the V gene TRBV7-9, with TRBD1 as a possible D gene (6 bases). Germline values: CDR1 SEHNR, CDR2 FQNEAQ (reference sequence). The germline V and J ends were trimmed by 6 bases and 3 bases, with 11 bases remaining between them. The CDR3 runs to 13 residues. CDR3 amino acids: CASRPTGEETQYF. CDR3 coding DNA: TGTGCCAGCAGACCGACAGGAGAAGAGACCCAGTACTTC.

This chain links TRBV5-1 with TRBJ1-1; D may be TRBD1 (6 bases). This CDR3 contains 16 residues. Germline V gene sequence: CDR1 SGHRS, CDR2 YFSETQ. With 0 bases removed from V and 4 bases from J, the gap between germline ends came to 16 bases. DNA for the CDR3: TGCGCCAGCAGCTTGGATAGGGGGAGAGGGGCCACTGAAGCTTTCTTT. Amino acids: CASSLDRGRGATEAFF.

V is TRBV6-6 and J is TRBJ2-5; 8 bases line up with TRBD2. Germline values: CDR1 MNHNY, CDR2 SVGAGI (reference sequence). The trim removed 4 bases at V and 3 bases at J, leaving 7 bases unmatched. The CDR3 has 15 amino acids. CDR3 DNA: TGTGCCAGCAGTTTCTCCGGGACTAGGAAAGAGACCCAGTACTTC. Protein product: CASSFSGTRKETQYF.

This chain uses TRBV6-4 with TRBJ2-2, with D uncertain. In germline, CDR1 is MRHNA, CDR2 SNTAGT. V lost 0 bases to trimming and J lost 7 bases, with 6 bases between them. The length of the CDR3 is 13 residues. The CDR3 DNA reads as TGTGCCAGCAGTGACTCTCTACGCGGGGAGCTGTTTTTT. Protein: CASSDSLRGELFF.

Concerning this clone: Sequence at one end of the junction differs from germline and may be a read error. The chain couples TRBV28 to TRBJ1-2; 8 bases fit TRBD1. CDR1 is MDHEN and CDR2 is SYDVKM in the germline V gene. This CDR3 has 12 residues. The CDR3 is CASSFDRGQGRF. The CDR3 bases are TGTGCCAGCAGTTTTGACCGTGGACAGGGACGTTTC.

This clone was seen only once. The genes are TRBV30 and TRBJ2-7; 12 bases agree with TRBD2. Germline CDR1 is GTSNPN and CDR2 is SVGIG (reference sequence). This CDR3 is built from 16 residues. The V segment lost 2 bases and the J segment 4 bases; nucleotides outside the gene matches: 9. CDR3 residues: CAWSFPTSGSSYEQYF. The CDR3 DNA sequence: TGTGCCTGGAGTTTCCCGACTAGCGGGAGTTCGTACGAGCAGTACTTC.

This rearrangement joins TRBV5-4 to TRBJ2-2, with TRBD2 as a possible D gene (6 bases). The CDR3 covers 16 residues. Deletions cut 3 bases from V and 0 bases from J, with 12 bases between. Per germline, CDR1 SGHNT and CDR2 YYREEE (reference sequence). CDR3 residues: CASSSSVRANTGELFF. CDR3 sequence (DNA): TGTGCCAGCAGCTCTAGCGTTCGCGCGAACACCGGGGAGCTGTTTTTT.

V gene TRBV5-1 combines with J gene TRBJ1-3; D is ambiguous. This CDR3 has 16 amino acids. Per the germline V gene, CDR1 is SGHRS and CDR2 is YFSETQ. V dropped 0 bases and J dropped 0 bases, with 10 bases sitting between them. The CDR3 spells CASSLGPAGSGNTIYF. CDR3 nucleotide sequence: TGCGCCAGCAGCTTGGGTCCGGCTGGCTCTGGAAACACCATATATTTT. The full variable domain, in which reference TRBV5-1 and TRBJ1-3 provide the parts outside the CDR3, is KAGVTQTPRYLIKTRGQQVTLSCSPISGHRSVSWYQQTPGQGLQFLFEYFSETQRNKGNFPGRFSGRQFSNSRSEMNVSTLELGDSALYLCASSLGPAGSGNTIYFGEGSWLTVV.

The chain has TRBV28 and TRBJ1-2, with 7 nucleotides matching TRBD1. The trim removed 7 bases at V and 7 bases at J, leaving 12 bases unmatched. The CDR3 contains 14 residues. Germline V gene lookup returns CDR1 MDHEN and CDR2 SYDVKM. CDR3 amino acids: CASNPTGREAGYTF. CDR3 bases: TGTGCCAGCAATCCGACAGGGAGGGAAGCTGGCTACACCTTC.

This chain links TRBV9 with TRBJ2-1; 12 bases line up with TRBD2. The CDR3 length is 17 residues. Germline CDR1 reads SGDLS; CDR2 reads YYNGEE. With 0 bases clipped from V and 5 bases from J, the junction kept 6 bases outside the gene matches. The CDR3 DNA is TGTGCCAGCAGCGTAGGGACTAGCGGGACAAGGAACAATGAGCAGTTCTTC. Its translation: CASSVGTSGTRNNEQFF.

The J gene is TRBJ2-3, the V gene TRBV30; 12 nucleotides align to TRBD2. Germline trimming cut 4 bases from V and 4 bases from J; bases unmatched to any gene: 12. The germline V gene encodes CDR1 GTSNPN and CDR2 SVGIG (reference sequence). CDR3 length: 17 residues. CDR3 amino acids: CAWNFWRTSGNPDTQYF. DNA for the CDR3: TGTGCCTGGAATTTCTGGCGGACTAGCGGGAATCCAGATACGCAGTATTTT.

This chain joins TRBV5-1 and TRBJ2-2, with a tentative D call TRBD1 (5 bases). Germline V gives CDR1 SGHRS, CDR2 YFSETQ. This CDR3 contains 16 residues. V was pared by 4 bases and J by 0 bases, with 13 bases between. As DNA, the CDR3 is TGCGCCAGCAGCGCTGGGGCGAACGCGAACACCGGGGAGCTGTTTTTT. It specifies CASSAGANANTGELFF.

The CDR3 reads CASGLQVTSTQYF. CDR3 DNA: TGTGCTAGTGGTTTGCAGGTCACCAGCACCCAGTACTTC. V usage is TRBV12-5 and J usage is TRBJ2-5; D is unresolved. Trimming left V 2 bases short and J 8 bases short, with 12 bases between. The germline gives CDR1 LGHNT, CDR2 FRNRAP. The CDR3 totals 13 residues.

The sample holds one count of this clone. The rearrangement joins TRBV7-9 to TRBJ1-2; D is undetermined. V shed 0 bases and J shed 5 bases, with 10 bases lying between them. Germline V gene data show CDR1 as SEHNR and CDR2 as FQNEAQ (reference sequence). CDR3 size: 14 residues. CDR3 loop: CASSLANDQYGYTF. CDR3 nucleotide sequence: TGTGCCAGCAGCTTAGCCAACGACCAGTATGGCTACACCTTC.

The CDR3 sequence is CATSRGAGYNEQFF. The CDR3 DNA reads TGTGCCACCAGCAGAGGAGCGGGGTACAATGAGCAGTTCTTC. V and J are TRBV15 and TRBJ2-1; 7 nucleotides match TRBD2. CDR1 is LNHNV and CDR2 is YYDKDF in the germline V gene (reference sequence). The CDR3 covers 14 residues. V lost 1 base to trimming and J lost 4 bases; unmatched junction nucleotides: 1.

This chain joins TRBV6-4 and TRBJ2-3; 7 bases are a match to TRBD1. With V trimmed by 5 bases and J by 5 bases, 7 bases remained unmatched. This CDR3 spans 14 amino acids. Germline V gives CDR1 MRHNA, CDR2 SNTAGT. The CDR3 sequence: CASSQQGIRDTQYF. In nucleotides, the CDR3 is TGTGCCAGCAGTCAACAGGGGATTCGAGATACGCAGTATTTT.

The chain carries TRBV5-1 and TRBJ2-1; 14 bases fit TRBD2. CDR1 is SGHRS and CDR2 is YFSETQ in the germline V gene. This CDR3 is built from 16 residues. Trimming at V came to 0 bases and at J to 7 bases, leaving 3 bases not matched to a gene. The CDR3 DNA sequence: TGCGCCAGCAGCTTGGTGACTAGCGGGAGGGTAAATGAGCAGTTCTTC. As protein: CASSLVTSGRVNEQFF.

This clone was recorded once. The chain joins TRBV28 to TRBJ1-6, with D unclear. Trimming removed 6 bases at V and 5 bases at J, with 14 bases between. Germline CDR1 reads MDHEN; CDR2 reads SYDVKM. This CDR3 has 15 amino acids. The CDR3 DNA reads as TGTGCCAGCAGCTCGGGGTCTGCGGATAATTCACCCCTCCACTTT. This codes for CASSSGSADNSPLHF.

V usage is TRBV21-1 and J usage is TRBJ1-2; no DNA check was done on the table's D call, TRBD1. TRBV21-1 is a pseudogene segment. The CDR3 consists of 12 residues. CDR3 protein: CASKGKGYGYTF. CDR3 bases: TGTGCCAGCAAAGGAAAGGGGTATGGCTACACCTTC.

This clone was seen a single time. The chain links TRBV29-1 to TRBJ2-7, with D possibly being TRBD1 (6 bases). V lost 8 bases and J 3 bases, leaving 14 bases between the germline ends. The CDR3 runs to 12 residues. CDR1 and CDR2 (germline): SQVTM, ANQGSEA. CDR3 coding DNA: TGCAGCAATAGGGGGAGTTACTACGAGCAGTACTTC. Its protein is CSNRGSYYEQYF.

The rearrangement joins TRBV29-1 to TRBJ2-1, with 7 bases that match TRBD2. J gave up 6 bases and V 4 bases, and 9 bases lay outside the gene matches. The CDR3 runs to 14 residues. Germline loops: CDR1 SQVTM, CDR2 ANQGSEA. In DNA, the CDR3 is TGCAGCGTTGTGGGCGAGCGGGATATCAATGAGCAGTTCTTC. It yields the protein CSVVGERDINEQFF.

The rearrangement links TRBV11-1 to TRBJ2-7, with TRBD1 identical over 10 bases. V dropped 6 bases and J dropped 6; count of bases not matched to a gene: 8. In germline, CDR1 is SGHAT, CDR2 FQDESV (reference sequence). This CDR3 is built from 14 residues. The CDR3 here is CASSRTGGTGEQYF. The CDR3 bases are TGTGCCAGCAGTCGGACAGGGGGTACCGGCGAGCAGTACTTC.

This chain links TRBV5-1 with TRBJ1-4; no reliable D call. Trimming removed 1 base from V and 8 bases from J, with 12 bases in between. Germline V gene lookup returns CDR1 SGHRS and CDR2 YFSETQ. The CDR3 runs 14 residues. The DNA of the CDR3 is TGCGCCAGCAGCTTGACGGGAATTCGGGAAAAACTGTTTTTT. Translating it yields CASSLTGIREKLFF.

J is TRBJ1-1 and V is TRBV19; tentatively, D is TRBD1 (5 bases). CDR1 is LNHDA, CDR2 SQIVND, per germline (reference sequence). Trimming stripped 7 bases from V and 1 base from J, with 19 bases between. The CDR3 runs to 16 residues. CDR3 in DNA: TGTGCCAGTACCCCCTTAGGTCGACAGACGAACACTGAAGCTTTCTTT. Protein: CASTPLGRQTNTEAFF.

The J gene is TRBJ2-7, the V gene TRBV28, with 8 positions matching TRBD2. This CDR3 comprises 14 residues. Germline V gives CDR1 MDHEN, CDR2 SYDVKM. V trimming: 6 bases; J trimming: 0 bases; junction bases outside the gene matches: 4. The CDR3 loop reads CASSRTSGSYEQYF. The CDR3 DNA reads as TGTGCCAGCAGCAGAACTAGCGGCTCCTACGAGCAGTACTTC.